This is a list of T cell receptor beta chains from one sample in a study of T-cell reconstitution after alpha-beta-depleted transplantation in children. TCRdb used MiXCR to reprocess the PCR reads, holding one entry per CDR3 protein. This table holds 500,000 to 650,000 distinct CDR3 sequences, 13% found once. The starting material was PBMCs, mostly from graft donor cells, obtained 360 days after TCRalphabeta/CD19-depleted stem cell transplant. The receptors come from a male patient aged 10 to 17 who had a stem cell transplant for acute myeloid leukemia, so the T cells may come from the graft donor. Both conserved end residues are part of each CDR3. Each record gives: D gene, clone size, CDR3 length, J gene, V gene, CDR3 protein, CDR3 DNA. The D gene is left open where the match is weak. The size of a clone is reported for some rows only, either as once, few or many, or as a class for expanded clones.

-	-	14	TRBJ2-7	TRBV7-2	CASTPGDRAYEQYF	TGTGCCAGCACACCAGGGGACCGCGCTTACGAGCAGTACTTC
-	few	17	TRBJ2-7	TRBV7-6	CASSLVRGGPHSYEQYF	TGTGCCAGCAGCTTAGTCAGGGGTGGGCCCCACTCCTACGAGCAGTACTTC
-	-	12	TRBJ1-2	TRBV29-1	CSFLRGRGGYTF	TGCAGCTTCTTACGGGGCCGTGGCGGCTACACCTTC
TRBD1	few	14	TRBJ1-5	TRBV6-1	CASIRDRGHQPQHF	TGTGCCAGCATCCGGGACAGGGGGCATCAGCCCCAGCATTTT
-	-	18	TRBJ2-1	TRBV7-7	CASSLKAHRGNPYNEQFF	TGTGCTAGCAGCTTAAAGGCCCATCGAGGAAACCCCTACAATGAGCAGTTCTTC
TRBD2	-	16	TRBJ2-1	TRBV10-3	CAISESAGAMEDEQFF	TGTGCCATCAGTGAGTCCGCGGGAGCGATGGAGGATGAGCAGTTCTTC
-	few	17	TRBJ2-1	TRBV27	CASSLGRGPSSYNEQFF	TGTGCCAGCAGTTTAGGTAGGGGCCCTAGCTCCTACAATGAGCAGTTCTTC
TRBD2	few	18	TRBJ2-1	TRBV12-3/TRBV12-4	CASSFGGGLGASGNEQFF	TGTGCCAGCAGTTTTGGGGGGGGGTTAGGGGCTAGCGGCAATGAGCAGTTCTTC
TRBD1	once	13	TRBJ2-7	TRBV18	CASSFGQVSEQYF	TGTGCCAGCTCATTCGGACAGGTTAGCGAGCAGTACTTC
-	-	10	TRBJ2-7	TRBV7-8	CATQPGEQYF	TGTGCCACACAGCCGGGCGAGCAGTACTTC
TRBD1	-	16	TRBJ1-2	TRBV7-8	CASSSRDRGLGYGYTF	TGTGCCAGCAGCTCCCGGGACAGGGGGCTCGGCTATGGCTACACCTTC
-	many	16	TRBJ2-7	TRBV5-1	CASSLPLAGNSYEQYF	TGCGCCAGCAGCTTGCCCCTGGCGGGGAACTCCTACGAGCAGTACTTC
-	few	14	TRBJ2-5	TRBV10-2	CASSELRTEETQYF	TGCGCCAGCAGTGAGCTCCGGACAGAGGAGACCCAGTACTTC
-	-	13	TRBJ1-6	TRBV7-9	CASSAGLVGPLHF	TGTGCCAGCAGCGCGGGCCTTGTAGGCCCCCTCCACTTT
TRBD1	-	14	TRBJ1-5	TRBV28	CASSPTGGYQPQHF	TGTGCCAGCAGCCCGACAGGGGGGTATCAGCCCCAGCATTTT
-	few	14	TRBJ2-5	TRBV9	CASSSGVTERPQYF	TGTGCCAGCAGCTCCGGAGTAACCGAGAGACCCCAGTACTTC
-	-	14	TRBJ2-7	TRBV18	CASSPAGPAYEQYF	TGTGCCAGCTCACCTGCAGGCCCCGCCTACGAGCAGTACTTC
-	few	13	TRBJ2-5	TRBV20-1	CSAISGTGETQYF	TGCAGTGCTATTTCCGGGACCGGCGAGACCCAGTACTTC
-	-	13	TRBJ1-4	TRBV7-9	CASAVSENEKLFF	TGTGCCAGCGCCGTAAGCGAAAATGAAAAACTGTTTTTT
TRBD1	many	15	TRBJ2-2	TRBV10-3	CAISMTGVDTGELFF	TGTGCCATCAGTATGACAGGGGTGGACACCGGGGAGCTGTTTTTT
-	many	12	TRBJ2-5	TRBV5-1	CASSLFQETQYF	TGCGCCAGCAGCTTGTTTCAAGAGACCCAGTACTTC
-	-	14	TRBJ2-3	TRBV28	CASARQDRTDTQYF	TGTGCCAGCGCCCGACAGGATCGCACAGATACGCAGTATTTT
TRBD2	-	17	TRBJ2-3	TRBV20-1	CSAGGGALPLSTDTQYF	TGCAGTGCTGGGGGGGGAGCACTCCCTTTGAGCACAGATACGCAGTATTTT
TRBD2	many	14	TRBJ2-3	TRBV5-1	CASSLGLAGGTQYF	TGCGCCAGCAGCTTGGGACTAGCGGGAGGAACGCAGTATTTT
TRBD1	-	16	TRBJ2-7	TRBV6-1	CASRPPRDSITYEQYF	TGTGCCAGCAGGCCCCCCCGGGACAGTATTACCTACGAGCAGTACTTC
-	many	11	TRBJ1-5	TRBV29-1	CSVDPNQPQHF	TGCAGCGTTGATCCCAATCAGCCCCAGCATTTT